The clone carrying this T cell receptor (beta chain) was recorded a few times. This entry is derived from a study of T cells in Graves' hyperthyroidism and ophthalmopathy. From RNA transcripts, TCR beta CDR3 regions were amplified. The HTBI primer set served for first-round RT-PCR of the TCR CDR3. TCRdb itself ran the multiplex PCR reads through MiXCR, one entry per CDR3 protein. The table records fewer than 650,000 distinct CDR3 sequences, 14% of them present only once. The CDR3 covers 15 residues. The germline CDR1 and CDR2 sequences are KGHDR and SFDVKD. Trimming pared 4 bases from V and 10 bases from J, leaving 19 bases between.

The chain uses TRBV24-1 and TRBJ2-1; possibly TRBD1 for D (6 bases). The sequencing input was blood. This sequence originates from a woman between 18 and 29 years old with Graves' ophthalmopathy. CDR3 nucleotide sequence: TGTGCCACCAGTGACGTCATGGGGGCTGAGGAGGAGCAGTTCTTC. Its protein is CATSDVMGAEEEQFF.